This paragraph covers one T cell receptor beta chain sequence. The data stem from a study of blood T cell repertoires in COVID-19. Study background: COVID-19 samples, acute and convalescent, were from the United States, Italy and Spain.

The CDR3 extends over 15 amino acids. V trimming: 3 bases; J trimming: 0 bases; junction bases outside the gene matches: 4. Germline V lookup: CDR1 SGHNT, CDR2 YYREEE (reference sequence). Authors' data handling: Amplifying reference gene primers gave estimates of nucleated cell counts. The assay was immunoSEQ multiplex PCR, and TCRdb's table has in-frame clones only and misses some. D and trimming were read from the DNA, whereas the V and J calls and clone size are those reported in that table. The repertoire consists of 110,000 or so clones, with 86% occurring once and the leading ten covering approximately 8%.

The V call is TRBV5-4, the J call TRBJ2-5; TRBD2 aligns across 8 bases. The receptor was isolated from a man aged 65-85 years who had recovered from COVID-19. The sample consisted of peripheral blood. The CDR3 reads CASSSRTSYQETQYF. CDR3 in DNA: TGTGCCAGCAGCTCCCGGACTAGCTACCAAGAGACCCAGTACTTC.